The present entry profiles one T cell receptor beta chain with its context. Its specific antigen is unknown. The sample holds no much larger clone one base away, and base qualities are not on file. The immunoSEQ Assay, a bias-controlled multiplex PCR, was used to amplify TCRbeta CDR3 regions from genomic DNA. Under the source paper's analysis protocol: Nucleated cell counts per sample were estimated from amplification of reference gene primers within the assay. To quantify the absolute abundance of each unique TCRbeta CDR3 rearrangement, sequence reads were collapsed and filtered. For each sample, productive Simpson clonality was calculated as the square root of Simpson's diversity index across productive rearrangements. Imported from immuneACCESS, the table was reduced by TCRdb to in-frame sequences with V and J called. These copies leave out some clones; in studies compared against another copy, an unresolved V gene accounts for under half, and the cause of the remainder is not known. For V, J and clone size, that table is used; D and trimming come from the DNA. Within this sample are a few hundred thousand clones, with 82% of them counted one time only. The ten biggest clones cover about 3% of the sample.

These data belong to a study of blood T cell repertoires in COVID-19 (dated by TCRdb to about 2020). With respect to the entire study: Samples from collaborators originated in the United States, Italy and Spain and spanned both the acute and convalescent phases of COVID-19. The prospective study material was composed of cDNA or gDNA derived from T cells, B-cell-depleted T cells, or PBMCs. The dataset comprised deeply sampled blood TCRbeta repertoires from subjects exposed to, actively infected with, or recovered from COVID-19. The repertoires were made available in a free public database intended to serve as a resource for research on the immune response to SARS-CoV-2. The samples were drawn from the first 160 participants of the ongoing ImmuneRACE study and from 950 to 1,500 subjects provided by 6 global collaborators. A de-identified subject ID, COVID-19 status, age in years and sex were almost always included in the sample metadata. Where HLA class I and class II types were available, the types were taken from metadata supplied by the sample provider, not from assay-based typing. Study-wide findings and limitations: The amount of clinical and demographic metadata varied by source and participant and was provided uncurated.

The collaborating institutions used their own protocols to collect whole blood in K2EDTA tubes. For TCRbeta analysis, collaborators shipped samples in one of three forms: frozen whole blood, isolated PBMCs, or DNA extracted from either of those sample types. The clonotype comes from a woman between 18 and 30 years old with acute or convalescent COVID-19. What was sequenced was peripheral blood.

The DNA sequence is given as TGTGCCAGCAGCTTAGAAGTGGGAGACACCTACGAGCAGTACTTC. Its translation is CASSLEVGDTYEQYF. The chain couples TRBV7-8 to TRBJ2-7; the D region possibly corresponds to TRBD2 (5 bases align). Inclusive of the bounding cysteine and phenylalanine, the CDR3 is 15 residues long. Just CDR3 DNA is preserved here, 45 bases in frame from base 1. As encoded in the germline V gene, CDR1 is SGHVS while CDR2 is FQNEAQ. V is pared back by 1 base and J by 2 bases, with 12 bases lying between the germline termini. The variable domain in full, with residues beyond the CDR3 obtained from the reference TRBV7-8 and TRBJ2-7 genes, is GAGVSQSPRYKVAKRGQDVALRCDPISGHVSLFWYQQALGQGPEFLTYFQNEAQLDKSGLPSDRFFAERPEGSVSTLKIQRTQQEDSAVYLCASSLEVGDTYEQYFGPGTRLTVT.